This TCR beta chain was obtained from a study of cytomegalovirus exposure and HLA in healthy donors. Study outcomes and limitations: Data from an earlier analysis indicated that most TCR beta V segments were productive either about 87% or about 30% of the time. Later analysis identified a missense DCLRE1C variant that was linked to TCR beta V- and J-gene trimming. HLA alleles were associated with 15,000 to 20,000 TCR beta sequences in a later analysis at 0.05 false discovery rate.

A multiplex PCR was run with 60 Vbeta primers and 13 Jbeta primers. Assay used: immunoSEQ multiplex PCR; TCRdb lists only in-frame clones, some missing. Of approximately 120,000 clones in the sample, around three quarters were seen once. On this clone itself: The antigen is not known.

The source material was PBMCs. This clonotype was obtained from a man aged 35 to 55 in good health and CMV-seronegative.

This CDR3 is CAGSTSGGSPDTQYF. The CDR3 bases are TGTGCCGGTTCAACTAGCGGGGGTTCCCCAGATACGCAGTATTTT. The chain couples TRBV6-1 to TRBJ2-3; 11 bases are a match to TRBD2. Germline V gene data show CDR1 as MNHNS and CDR2 as SASEGT. With V trimmed by 11 bases and J by 4 bases, 11 bases remained unmatched. This CDR3 comprises 15 residues.